A selection of T cell receptor beta chains follows, all from one sample in a study of CD8 T cells in Susac syndrome. TCRdb re-derived calls from the immunoSEQ multiplex PCR reads in MiXCR, one entry per CDR3 protein. Counted here are tens of thousands of distinct CDR3 sequences, 85% to 95% occurring once; the ten biggest clones make up under 0.5%. Material: CD8+ T cells from PBMCs. All receptors derive from a human donor with Susac syndrome. CDR3s include the opening cysteine and the closing phenylalanine or tryptophan. The order of the fields is V gene, CDR3 protein.

v_call: TRBV2
cdr3_aa: CAVRKAGELYEQYF

v_call: TRBV7-9
cdr3_aa: CASSLAMGVQTQYF

v_call: TRBV12-3/TRBV12-4
cdr3_aa: CASSSSHEQFF

v_call: TRBV6-6
cdr3_aa: CASSYSGQAETQYF

v_call: TRBV12-3/TRBV12-4
cdr3_aa: CASSPVGGQPQHF

v_call: TRBV19
cdr3_aa: CASRPGGNTEAFF

v_call: TRBV7-9
cdr3_aa: CASSLVPGGSNNEQFF

v_call: TRBV9
cdr3_aa: CASSPSSSETQYF

v_call: TRBV7-2
cdr3_aa: CASSLEGTSGRHYNEQFF

v_call: TRBV12-3/TRBV12-4
cdr3_aa: CASSKTADSGNTIYF

v_call: TRBV4-2
cdr3_aa: CASSQDGSGMTYEQYF

v_call: TRBV9
cdr3_aa: CASSVGGQGNAGELFF

v_call: TRBV2
cdr3_aa: CASSEGTGAFYGYTF

v_call: TRBV12-3/TRBV12-4
cdr3_aa: CASSLGFGGGKPLNEQFF

v_call: TRBV12-5
cdr3_aa: CASAHPTGKTETQYF

v_call: TRBV4-1
cdr3_aa: CASSQDFGSPYEQYF

v_call: TRBV29-1
cdr3_aa: CSVETPDSHSGNTIYF

v_call: TRBV9
cdr3_aa: CASSVETSGSYEQYF

v_call: TRBV6-2/TRBV6-3
cdr3_aa: CASSPGLANEQFF

v_call: TRBV9
cdr3_aa: CASSPGRNEQYF

v_call: TRBV5-6
cdr3_aa: CASSSGGPINSYEQYF

v_call: TRBV29-1
cdr3_aa: CSVGDYSYEQYF

v_call: TRBV7-8
cdr3_aa: CASSLEPGVSREQYF

v_call: TRBV9
cdr3_aa: CASSTSGTPGEQYF

v_call: TRBV29-1
cdr3_aa: CSVEVGYNEQFF

v_call: TRBV29-1
cdr3_aa: CSVDLRPQETQYF

v_call: TRBV4-1
cdr3_aa: CASSQDEGFGYGYTF

v_call: TRBV6-5
cdr3_aa: CASSPTIWGELFF

v_call: TRBV5-4
cdr3_aa: CASSEGDRGGYEQYF

v_call: TRBV24-1
cdr3_aa: CATSEISGEQFF

v_call: TRBV15
cdr3_aa: CATSRQSFRDNYGYTF

v_call: TRBV9
cdr3_aa: CASSQSGGPSYEQYF

v_call: TRBV29-1
cdr3_aa: CSVDPLSLAGAREQFF

v_call: TRBV7-9
cdr3_aa: CASSLDLVDRVSTGELFF

v_call: TRBV20-1
cdr3_aa: CSARGLTGEWGEQFF

v_call: TRBV20-1
cdr3_aa: CSAAFETPYNEQFF

v_call: TRBV27
cdr3_aa: CASSSGTSGHNTGELFF

v_call: TRBV4-3
cdr3_aa: CASSQVRGTAVWTQYF